This T cell receptor beta chain derives from a study of T cells in tuberculosis. Study-wide points: GEM motif frequencies gave about 70% accuracy; the GMM repertoire gave about 87%.

Trimming removed 1 base from V and 6 bases from J, with 16 bases in between. From germline, CDR1 is ENHRY and CDR2 SYGVKD. The CDR3 runs to 15 residues. As to time point: new active TB diagnosis, blood taken before or within 7 days of starting treatment. This clone was observed once. The antigen remains undetermined. Libraries were prepared by immunoSEQ multiplex PCR; TCRdb keeps only in-frame clonotypes and omits some of them. This sample has some 34,000 clones; nearly 90% occur once, and the top ten carry 5% to 6%. The sequencing used PBMCs, collected at tuberculosis diagnosis. This chain uses TRBV10-3 with TRBJ2-7; possible D gene TRBD1, 7 bases. The sequence came from an adult with tuberculosis. The CDR3 sequence: CAISELGGEGGEQYF. The DNA for the CDR3 is TGTGCCATCAGTGAGTTAGGGGGCGAGGGGGGCGAGCAGTACTTC.